The text below deals with one T cell receptor beta chain. This entry comes from a study of blood T cell repertoires in COVID-19. Study context: COVID-19 samples collected from the United States, Italy and Spain covered acute and convalescent phases. In each case, the material was cDNA or gDNA derived from T cells, B-cell-depleted T cells, or PBMCs.

Per germline, CDR1 SGHRS and CDR2 YFSETQ. The CDR3 is made up of 14 amino acids. The V end was cut by 4 bases, the J end by 7 bases, with 12 bases between. Original data processing: Cell counts per sample came from amplifying reference gene primers. Only in-frame clones appear in the TCRdb table, and some are missing; sequencing was by immunoSEQ multiplex PCR. V and J calls and clone size are given by that table; D and trimming were obtained from the DNA. The sample lists roughly 160,000 clones; approximately 80% were seen once. Cohort assignment relied on participant-reported clinical history. The receptor's source is a man aged 50 to 59 who had recovered from COVID-19. Sequenced sample: PBMCs or T cells enriched from blood (not recorded which). The V call is TRBV5-1, the J call TRBJ1-6, with D possibly being TRBD1 (6 bases). The CDR3 region has the DNA TGCGCCAGCAGCCCCGGACAGACAAATTCACCCCTCCACTTT. Its translation is CASSPGQTNSPLHF.